This T cell receptor (beta chain) was recovered during a study of T cells in Graves' hyperthyroidism and ophthalmopathy. After removal of 3 bases from V and 2 bases from J, the junction contained 6 bases not matched to a gene. The CDR3 sequence is 15 residues long. CDR1 and CDR2 (germline): SEHNR, FQNEAQ (reference sequence). Regions amplified from RNA transcripts were the TCR beta CDR3 regions. HTBI primers were the set used in a first-round RT-PCR of the TCR CDR3. TCRdb used MiXCR to reprocess the multiplex PCR reads, holding one entry per CDR3 protein. The table records roughly 840,000 distinct CDR3 sequences, 35% to 40% of them present only once. This clonotype was detected ten times or more.

This TCR derives from a man aged 18 to 29 with Graves' hyperthyroidism. Material: blood. The chain is built from TRBV7-9 and TRBJ1-2; 7 bases fit TRBD1. The CDR3 loop reads CASSFTGDPNYGYTF. In DNA, the CDR3 is TGTGCCAGCAGCTTTACAGGGGATCCCAACTATGGCTACACCTTC. The full variable domain, rest sourced from reference TRBV7-9 and TRBJ1-2, is DTGVSQNPRHKITKRGQNVTFRCDPISEHNRLYWYRQTLGQGPEFLTYFQNEAQLEKSRLLSDRFSAERPKGSFSTLEIQRTEQGDSAMYLCASSFTGDPNYGYTFGSGTRLTVV.